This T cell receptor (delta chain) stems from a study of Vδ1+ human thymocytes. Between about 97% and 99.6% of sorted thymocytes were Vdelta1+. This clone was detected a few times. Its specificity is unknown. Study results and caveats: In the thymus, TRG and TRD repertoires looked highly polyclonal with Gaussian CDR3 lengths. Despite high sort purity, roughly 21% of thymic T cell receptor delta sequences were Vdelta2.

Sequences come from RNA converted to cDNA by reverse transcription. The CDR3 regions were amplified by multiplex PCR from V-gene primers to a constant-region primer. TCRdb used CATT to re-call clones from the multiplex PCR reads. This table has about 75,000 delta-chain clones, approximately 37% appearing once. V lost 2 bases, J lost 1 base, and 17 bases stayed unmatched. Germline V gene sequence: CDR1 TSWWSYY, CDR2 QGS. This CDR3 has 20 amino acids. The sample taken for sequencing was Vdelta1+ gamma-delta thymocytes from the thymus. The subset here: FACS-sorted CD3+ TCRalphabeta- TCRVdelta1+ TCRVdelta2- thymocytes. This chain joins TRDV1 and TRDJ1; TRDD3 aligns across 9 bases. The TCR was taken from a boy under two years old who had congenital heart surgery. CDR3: CALGEGLQGGWGILTDKLIF. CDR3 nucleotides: TGTGCTCTTGGGGAAGGACTACAAGGAGGCTGGGGGATCCTCACCGATAAACTCATCTTT.